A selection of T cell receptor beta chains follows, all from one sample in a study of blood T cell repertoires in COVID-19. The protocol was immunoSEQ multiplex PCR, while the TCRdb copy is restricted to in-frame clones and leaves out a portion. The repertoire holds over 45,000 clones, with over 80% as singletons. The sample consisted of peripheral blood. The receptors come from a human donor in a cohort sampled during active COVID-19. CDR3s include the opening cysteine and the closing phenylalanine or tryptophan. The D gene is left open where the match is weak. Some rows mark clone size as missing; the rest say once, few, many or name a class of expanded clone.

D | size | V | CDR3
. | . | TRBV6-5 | CASTGDLGEAFF
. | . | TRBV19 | CASSITGTGANVLTF
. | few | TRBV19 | CASSIYQGFETQYF
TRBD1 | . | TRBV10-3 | CALSPGQDKLSGNTIYF
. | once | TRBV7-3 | CASSLGHQNTEAFF
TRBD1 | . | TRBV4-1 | CASSQERTDRGLNTEAFF
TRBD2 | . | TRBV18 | CASSPPSGGYEQYF
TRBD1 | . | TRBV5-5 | CASSWGTGGYEQYF
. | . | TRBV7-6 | CASSLAWGAEAFF
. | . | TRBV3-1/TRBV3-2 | CASSQGNRGPLHF
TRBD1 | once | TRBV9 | CASSATGAGANVLTF
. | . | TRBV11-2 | CASSPRTGVGAETQYF
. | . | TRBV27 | CATRESGYDGYTF
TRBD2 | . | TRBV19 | CASSISLAGGTNNEQFF
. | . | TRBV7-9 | CASSDIHTRHTIYF
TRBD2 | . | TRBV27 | CASSSLAGDPYEQYF
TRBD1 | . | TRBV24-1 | CATSQGAREQYF
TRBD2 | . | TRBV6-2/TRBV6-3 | CASSLGTSGTSYNEQFF
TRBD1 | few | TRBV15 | CATSRDSRQGDQPQHF
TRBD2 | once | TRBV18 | CASSRPGTSPSSYEQYF
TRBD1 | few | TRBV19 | CASSTPGQAETQYF
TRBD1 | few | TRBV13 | CASSLFGQAEAFF
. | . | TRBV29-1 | CSVSGLNTEAFF
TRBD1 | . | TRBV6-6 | CASSSGTDSPLHF
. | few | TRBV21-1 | CASTSGAGRGNSPLHF
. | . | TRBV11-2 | CASSFLREQFF
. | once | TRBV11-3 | CASSQRQPKSSYNEQFF
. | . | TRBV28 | CASSLYKNTEAFF
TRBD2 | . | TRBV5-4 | CASSSRLAGGLTGELFF
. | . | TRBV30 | CAWSAYTSNQPQHF
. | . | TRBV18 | CASSRDKNTEAFF
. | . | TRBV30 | CAWSVRVNNEQFF
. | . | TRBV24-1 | CATSLDSPNSPLHF
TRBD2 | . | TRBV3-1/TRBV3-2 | CASSQDLSGGDTDTQYF
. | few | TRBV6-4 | CASSETPYNEQFF
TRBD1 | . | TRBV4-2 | CASSPYPGQGINEQYF
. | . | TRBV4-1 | CASSQEMETSPLHF
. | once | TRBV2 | CASTDAPAPLHF
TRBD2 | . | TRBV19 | CASSIEGGVSSYEQYF
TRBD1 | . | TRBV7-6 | CASSSGGWTTEAFF
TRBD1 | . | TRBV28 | CASLTGAPNTEAFF
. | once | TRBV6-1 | CASSGGLAGGISPYEQYF
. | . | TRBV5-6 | CASSPNFGTDTQYF
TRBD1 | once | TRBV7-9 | CASSSQQGPNEKLFF
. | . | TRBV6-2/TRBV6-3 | CASSGVRGAGIYNEQFF
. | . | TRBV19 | CASKDVASDTQYF